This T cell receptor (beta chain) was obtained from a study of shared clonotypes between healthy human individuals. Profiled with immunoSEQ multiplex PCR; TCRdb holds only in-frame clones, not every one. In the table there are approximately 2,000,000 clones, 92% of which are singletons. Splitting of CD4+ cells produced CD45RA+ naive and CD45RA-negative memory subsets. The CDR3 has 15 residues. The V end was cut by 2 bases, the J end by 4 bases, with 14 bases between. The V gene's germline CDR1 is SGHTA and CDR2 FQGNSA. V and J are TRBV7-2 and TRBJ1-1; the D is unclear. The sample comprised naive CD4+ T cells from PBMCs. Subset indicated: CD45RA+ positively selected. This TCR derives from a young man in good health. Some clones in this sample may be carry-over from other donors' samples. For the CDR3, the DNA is TGTGCCAGCAGCTTACCTGCCTTCGGGAGCACTGAAGCTTTCTTT. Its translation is CASSLPAFGSTEAFF. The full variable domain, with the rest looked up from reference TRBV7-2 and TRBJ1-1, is GAGVSQSPSNKVTEKGKDVELRCDPISGHTALYWYRQSLGQGLEFLIYFQGNSAPDKSGLPSDRFSAERTGGSVSTLTIQRTQQEDSAVYLCASSLPAFGSTEAFFGQGTRLTVV.